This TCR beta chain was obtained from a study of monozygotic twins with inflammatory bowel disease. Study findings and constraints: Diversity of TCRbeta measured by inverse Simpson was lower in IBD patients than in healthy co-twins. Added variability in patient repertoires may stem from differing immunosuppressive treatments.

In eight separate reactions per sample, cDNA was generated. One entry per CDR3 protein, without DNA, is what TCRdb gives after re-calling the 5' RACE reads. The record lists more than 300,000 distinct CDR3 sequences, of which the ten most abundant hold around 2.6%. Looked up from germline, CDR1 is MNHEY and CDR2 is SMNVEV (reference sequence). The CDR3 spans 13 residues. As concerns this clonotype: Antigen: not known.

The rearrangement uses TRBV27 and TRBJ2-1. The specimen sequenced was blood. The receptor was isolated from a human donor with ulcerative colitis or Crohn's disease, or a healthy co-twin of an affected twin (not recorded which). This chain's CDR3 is CASRGFWDNEQFF.